These T cell receptor beta chains were read from a single sample in a study of shared clonotypes between healthy human individuals. The repertoire was sequenced with immunoSEQ multiplex PCR; TCRdb's copy has only in-frame clones and lacks some. This table holds about 610,000 clones, about 97% found once. The sample taken for sequencing was naive CD4+ T cells sorted from blood. These receptors all come from a woman aged 25 to 45 in good health. Each CDR3 is given without its conserved first and last residue. Each record gives: CDR3 length, V gene, clone size, J gene, CDR3 protein. A clone size is listed for some rows: how often the clone was seen (once, few, many), or a class if it is expanded.

CDR3 length: 12
V gene: TRBV6-1
clone size: .
J gene: TRBJ2-3
CDR3 protein: ASIRAQSTDTQY

CDR3 length: 14
V gene: TRBV27
clone size: .
J gene: TRBJ1-6
CDR3 protein: ASSALVGDYNSPLH

CDR3 length: 15
V gene: TRBV4-1
clone size: .
J gene: TRBJ2-7
CDR3 protein: ASSQGSRGTVYEGQY

CDR3 length: 15
V gene: TRBV4-2
clone size: .
J gene: TRBJ2-7
CDR3 protein: ASSQELSRGVGYEQY

CDR3 length: 11
V gene: TRBV6-5
clone size: .
J gene: TRBJ2-5
CDR3 protein: ASSKREGETQY

CDR3 length: 13
V gene: TRBV27
clone size: .
J gene: TRBJ2-7
CDR3 protein: ASSLYRDFTYEQY

CDR3 length: 13
V gene: TRBV9
clone size: .
J gene: TRBJ2-2
CDR3 protein: ASSVALADTGELF

CDR3 length: 13
V gene: TRBV28
clone size: .
J gene: TRBJ2-7
CDR3 protein: ASSFQGQGYYEQY

CDR3 length: 10
V gene: TRBV6-1
clone size: .
J gene: TRBJ2-3
CDR3 protein: ASSELLDTQY

CDR3 length: 10
V gene: TRBV5-4
clone size: .
J gene: TRBJ1-1
CDR3 protein: ASSLLNTEAF

CDR3 length: 12
V gene: TRBV7-7
clone size: .
J gene: TRBJ2-5
CDR3 protein: ASSLEGQQETQY

CDR3 length: 12
V gene: TRBV9
clone size: .
J gene: TRBJ2-1
CDR3 protein: ASSVGGTYNEQF

CDR3 length: 12
V gene: TRBV5-1
clone size: .
J gene: TRBJ1-2
CDR3 protein: ASSQAEGMYGYT

CDR3 length: 12
V gene: TRBV7-9
clone size: once
J gene: TRBJ1-1
CDR3 protein: ASSSQGGETEAF

CDR3 length: 10
V gene: TRBV19
clone size: .
J gene: TRBJ2-5
CDR3 protein: ASSRNQETQY

CDR3 length: 10
V gene: TRBV7-6
clone size: .
J gene: TRBJ2-7
CDR3 protein: ASSVSGDEQY

CDR3 length: 12
V gene: TRBV7-2
clone size: .
J gene: TRBJ2-5
CDR3 protein: ASSLKTGRETQY

CDR3 length: 11
V gene: TRBV6-1
clone size: .
J gene: TRBJ2-1
CDR3 protein: ASRDSGSYEQF

CDR3 length: 13
V gene: TRBV13
clone size: .
J gene: TRBJ2-7
CDR3 protein: ASSPPAGGNYEQY